This T cell receptor beta chain was obtained from a study of blood T cells in healthy people across ages (dated by TCRdb to about 2015). Study-level background: In model experiments, roughly one uniquely barcoded TCR beta cDNA molecule per two T cells was captured by template switching. To track age-related changes in TCR beta repertoire diversity, the study relied on deep sequencing normalized with unique cDNA molecular identifiers. Four age groups were formed from the donors: young (average about 16 years), middle-aged (just under 40), aged (around 68) and long-lived (around 82). Two additional independent replicas of 1 million unique cDNA reads from the same blood draw were analyzed for two donors (one aged 18 to 30 and one aged 80 or older).

This clonotype was seen more than once but under ten times. Its recognized antigen is unknown. Base qualities were left out, and no much larger clone turns up one base away. Libraries were prepared through 5' RACE. Sequencing relied on an Illumina HiSeq 2500. A second PCR of about 6 to 12 cycles was performed with a sample-barcoded 5' primer and a J-beta primer mix. A template-switch 5' adaptor carrying 12 random nucleotides introduced a unique molecular identifier onto each TCR beta cDNA molecule. Each sample yielded at least 3 million CDR3-containing paired-end reads. First-strand cDNA was synthesized from all RNA with the Mint cDNA synthesis kit, primed by a TRBC-specific oligonucleotide. Following uracil-DNA glycosylase treatment, all cDNA underwent a first 18-cycle PCR with the universal primers M1SS and BC2_uni_R. The study's processing was this. Each sample was normalized by randomly selecting 1 million high-quality reads, each carrying a distinct molecular identifier. Reads sharing molecular identifiers were discarded rather than binned into consensus sequences. CDR3 identification, clonotype clustering and error correction used MiTCR with a Q25 quality threshold and the strictest error-elimination algorithm. A nonparametric unseen species model with Euler transformation was used to estimate lower-bound total TCR beta diversity. Using fastp trimming at Q25 and MiXCR clonotype assembly, TCRdb reanalyzed the public sequencing data and kept in-frame beta chains. Each record represents a unique CDR3 protein, reported with the most common genes and DNA among its rows. TCRdb, rather than the study authors, made the V and J calls. The sample includes 500,000 to 550,000 distinct CDR3 sequences, with 24% observed a single time. The ten largest clones take up just under 9% of the sample.

Looking up the germline V gene yields CDR1 SGHAT and CDR2 FQNNGV. Deletion took 4 bases off V and 6 bases off J, with a span of 12 bases between the germline ends. Counted from cysteine to phenylalanine, this CDR3 has 13 amino acids. Left in the record is the CDR3 DNA by itself, 39 bases read in frame from the first base. The donors were around 39 Caucasian individuals from Russia, aged about 6 to 100 years, who were systemically healthy. Ten milliliters of peripheral blood were drawn from each donor into EDTA-treated Vacutainer tubes. PBMCs were isolated by Ficoll-Paque density-gradient centrifugation, with at least 6.5 million obtained per sample. Total RNA was extracted from PBMCs with Trizol reagent, with at least 6 micrograms obtained per sample. For every donor, flow cytometry on a PBMC aliquot measured the percentage of naive CD45RAhigh/CD27high T cells. The full study reports these points: Since profiling was done on bulk unsorted PBMCs, naive and antigen-experienced compartments could not be conclusively compared. Estimates of total diversity based on one million sequenced T cells were considered lower bounds and underestimates. Observed TCR beta diversity per million T cells fell roughly linearly with age, and a significant reduction was already apparent by age approximately 41. Donor CMV infection status was unknown, potentially confounding age-related changes in expanded clonotypes. Observed TCR beta diversity correlated strongly with the percentage of naive T cells measured by flow cytometry. The long-lived group showed more naive CD4+ T cells, fewer expanded clones and increased TCR diversity than the aged group, suggesting age selection.

These data also formed part of another study, on T cells of mothers and their children. The second source states: Donors were nine systemically healthy Caucasian individuals: three mothers and their six children. cDNA synthesis used all of the extracted RNA, with about 1.5 ug of RNA in each 15 ul reaction. In the second PCR, the M1S primer added sample barcodes and 2-4 random nucleotides. Over 8 million TCR beta CDR3 reads were obtained for each mother, and approximately 2.9 million reads were obtained for each child. TCR recombination output is similarly shaped by thymic selection in related and unrelated pairs, with a minor effect exerted by inherited differences. Normalized repertoire overlap was always slightly but never significantly higher in related than unrelated mother-child pairs. With a sensitivity of approximately 100 clones per million clonotypes, no persistent microchimeric T cell clones were detected. Deep NGS was used in the study to compare the TCR beta repertoires of mothers and children and to look for features that separate related mother-child pairs from unrelated individuals. On average, the children were approximately 11 +/- 4 years old, while the mothers were roughly 40 +/- 4 years old. Libraries were sequenced on Illumina HiSeq 2000 with 100+100 nt paired-end reads after adapter ligation with NEBNext reagents. Mother and child libraries were prepared a month apart and sequenced in separate runs to prevent cross-contamination. Between 500,000 and 2,000,000 distinct TCR beta clonotypes were identified per donor. Naive TCR beta clonotypes were estimated from low-frequency clonotypes matched to each donor's FACS-determined naive share, without sorting.

The V and J segments used are TRBV11-2 and TRBJ2-5; the D gene is possibly TRBD2, with 6 bases matching. The sample taken for sequencing was blood. This sequence was found in a boy aged 10-17 years in good health. The base sequence is TGTGCCAGCAGCTCACGGGGGTCACAGACCCAGTACTTC. This sequence encodes CASSSRGSQTQYF.